This TCR beta chain was identified in a study of T cell repertoires in cytomegalovirus infection. With V trimmed by 6 bases and J by 7 bases, 6 bases remained unmatched. The CDR3 length is 14 residues. Germline V gives CDR1 ENHRY, CDR2 SYGVKD. TCRdb fed the reads into MiXCR, producing one record per CDR3 protein. The sample includes hundreds of thousands of distinct CDR3 sequences, about two fifths seen only once; the top ten take 35% to 50%. This clonotype turned up a few times. Its target is unknown. The receptor was derived from a human donor in good health (CMV status not recorded). Some clones in this sample may be carry-over from other donors' samples. The material was cultured PBMCs, obtained from culture after CMV antigen stimulation. The chain links TRBV10-3 to TRBJ2-1; 10 nucleotides align to TRBD2. The CDR3 DNA sequence: TGTGCCATCAGCCCTCCGGGACTAGCGAATGAGCAGTTCTTC. Its translation: CAISPPGLANEQFF.